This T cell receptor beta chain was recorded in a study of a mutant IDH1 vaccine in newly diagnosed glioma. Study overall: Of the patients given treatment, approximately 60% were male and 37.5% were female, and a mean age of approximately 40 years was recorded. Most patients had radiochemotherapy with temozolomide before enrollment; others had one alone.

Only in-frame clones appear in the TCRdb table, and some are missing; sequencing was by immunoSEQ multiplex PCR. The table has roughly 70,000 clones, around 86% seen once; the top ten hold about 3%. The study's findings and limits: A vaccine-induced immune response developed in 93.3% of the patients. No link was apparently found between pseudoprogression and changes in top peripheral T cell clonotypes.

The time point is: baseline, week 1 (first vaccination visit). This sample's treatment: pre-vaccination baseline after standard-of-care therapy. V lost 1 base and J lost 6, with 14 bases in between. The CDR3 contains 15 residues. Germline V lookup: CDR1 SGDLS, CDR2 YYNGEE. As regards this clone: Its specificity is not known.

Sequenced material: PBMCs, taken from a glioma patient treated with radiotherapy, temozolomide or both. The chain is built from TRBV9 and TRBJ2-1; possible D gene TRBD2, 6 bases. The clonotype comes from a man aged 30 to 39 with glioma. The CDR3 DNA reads TGTGCCAGCAGCGTATCCCCTAGCGTCCCCAATGAGCAGTTCTTC. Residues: CASSVSPSVPNEQFF.